The TCR beta chain under discussion was sequenced for a study of identical twins (TCRdb year 2016). Turning to the overall study: To test whether fetal clonotypes persist, this study deep-sequenced TCR alpha and beta repertoires from monozygotic twins, from unrelated adults of various ages, and from cord blood. To rule out contamination, the twin experiments were replicated at different times with different library preparation protocols. Overall study results and their limits: Abundant cord blood beta clonotypes had fewer insertions, young adult naive repertoires showed a similar but weaker trend, and memory repertoires showed no such trend. Out-of-frame TCR alpha sequences shared between twins showed an excess of low generation-probability sequences compared with coincidental sharing between unrelated individuals. Invariant T cells such as MAIT and iNKT could partly confound zero-insertion analyses, although diverse VJ usage argued against such confounding for most clonotypes. Excess twin sharing in beta out-of-frame sequences was weaker because fewer shared sequences lowered the signal-to-noise ratio. Recombination models systematically underestimated out-of-frame TCR alpha sharing in monozygotic twins but agreed with sharing between unrelated individuals. Conclusions relied on cross-sectional statistical analysis, since the same donors could not be followed over many years.

Every donor was a healthy Caucasian. The twin cohort consisted of three pairs of female monozygotic twins, all aged roughly 18 to 30 years. Peripheral blood mononuclear cells were used as the source from which RNA for TCR libraries was isolated. This clonotype was seen a handful of times. What this receptor recognizes is not known. The input lacks base qualities; no much larger clone sits a single base away. V loses 3 bases at its end and J loses 4 bases; junction bases beyond the gene matches: 11. The germline V gene gives CDR1 as SGDLS and CDR2 as YYNGEE. The CDR3 sequence holds 17 residues, the cysteine and phenylalanine included. Of the read, only the CDR3 DNA is kept; its 51 bases are in frame from base 1. The method behind the library was 5' RACE. The reads were generated on an Illumina HiSeq 2000. A universal primer binding site was introduced by template switching, and a unique molecular identifier was present in the final cDNA, enabling accurate counting of TCR cDNA molecules. Specific primers in the conserved constant-segment region were used to synthesize first-strand cDNA for the TCR alpha and beta chains. To control for contamination, every cDNA library was double barcoded, receiving both a SMART-Mk sample barcode and Illumina barcodes. TruSeq adapter sequences along with Illumina sample barcodes were introduced in two successive PCR steps. Sequencing of the TCR alpha and beta cDNA libraries was done on the Illumina HiSeq platform using custom primers. The authors' pipeline ran thus. MiGEC processed the raw reads to extract unique molecular identifiers, while MiXCR was used to determine the CDR3 positions. For each individual, recombination models were inferred using an EM algorithm with the repgenHMM and IGoR tools. The analysis of shared clonotypes was done with the tcR package in R, with sharing normalized by the product of cloneset sizes. Out-of-frame nonproductive sequences were analyzed to study raw recombination free of thymic and clonal selection effects. Through fastp at Q25 and MiXCR, TCRdb rebuilt clones from the public reads, retaining in-frame beta chains. One record per CDR3 amino acid sequence lists the most common genes and DNA. None of the V and J calls come from the authors' own analysis; TCRdb made them. The sample contains fewer than 900,000 distinct CDR3 sequences, approximately 18% of them found a single time. The top ten constitute under 15% of the sample.

A further study also used this sample, focusing on T cells expressing NK-cell markers. The second source states: In sorted CD3+CD56+NKG2C+, CD3+CD56+NKG2C- and CD3+CD56-NKG2C+ T-cell subsets from several donors, TCR beta-chain repertoires were profiled. Seven of the eight sequenced donors were HCMV-seropositive and one was HCMV-seronegative. To restrict sorting to alphabetaTCR-expressing T cells, an anti-gammadeltaTCR antibody was added in several experiments. In five to seven donors, the dominant CD3+CD56+NKG2C+ clonotypes were found to rank among the top 10 CD8+ clonotypes and to make up about 1.0-7.5% of CD8+ T cells. Those dominant clonotypes were again the most abundant among CD3+CD56-NKG2C+ cells in several donors, at roughly 25-65%. Whether the expanded NKG2C-expressing T cell clones were specific for HCMV antigens remained unclear. The study sequenced eight donors, all healthy volunteers chosen at random: three men and five women. To determine HCMV serostatus, a commercial ELISA kit was used to detect HCMV-specific IgG in serum. For more than 5 donors, unsorted PBMC were also used to sequence bulk peripheral blood T-cell repertoires. MIGEC was used to demultiplex reads and group reads by UMI, and MiTCR was used to assemble and quantify clonotypes. Only TCR cDNA sequences supported by at least two reads were kept to exclude erroneous sequences. The tcR package was used for downstream repertoire analysis, and clonotypes were matched across fractions by CDR3 nucleotide sequence plus V segment. VDJmatch was used to annotate antigen specificity against VDJdb, with one amino acid substitution allowed in CDR3.

This clonotype was obtained from a young woman in good health. The rearrangement combines TRBV9 with TRBJ2-5; 11 bases in the middle match TRBD2. The sequenced material came from PBMCs. The DNA sequence follows: TGTGCCAGCAGCGGCGGGAGACTAGCGGGAAGTGGAGAGACCCAGTACTTC. It translates as CASSGGRLAGSGETQYF.